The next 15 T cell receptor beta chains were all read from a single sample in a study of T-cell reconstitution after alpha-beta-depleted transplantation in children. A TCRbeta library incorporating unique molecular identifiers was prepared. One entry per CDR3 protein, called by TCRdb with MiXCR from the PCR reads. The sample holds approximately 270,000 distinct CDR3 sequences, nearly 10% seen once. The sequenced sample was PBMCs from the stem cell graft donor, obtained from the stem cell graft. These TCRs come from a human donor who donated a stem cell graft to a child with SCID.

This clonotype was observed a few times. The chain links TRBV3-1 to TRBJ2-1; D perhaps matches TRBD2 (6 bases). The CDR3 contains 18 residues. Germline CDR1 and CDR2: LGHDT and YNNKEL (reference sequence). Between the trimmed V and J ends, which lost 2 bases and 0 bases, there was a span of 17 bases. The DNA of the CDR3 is TGTGCCAGCAGCCAAATACAGGCGGGATTCAGCTCCTACAATGAGCAGTTCTTC. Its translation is CASSQIQAGFSSYNEQFF.

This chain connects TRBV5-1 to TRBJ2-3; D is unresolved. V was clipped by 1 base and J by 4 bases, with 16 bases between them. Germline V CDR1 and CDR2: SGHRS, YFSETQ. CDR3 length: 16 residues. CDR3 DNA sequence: TGCGCCAGCAGCTTGCCCCGGGCTGTAAACCCAGATACGCAGTATTTT. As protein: CASSLPRAVNPDTQYF.

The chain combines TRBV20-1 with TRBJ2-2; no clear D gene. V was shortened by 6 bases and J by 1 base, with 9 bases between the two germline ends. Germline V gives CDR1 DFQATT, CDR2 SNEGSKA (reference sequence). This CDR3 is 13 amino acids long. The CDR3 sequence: CSAFPGNTGELFF. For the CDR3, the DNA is TGCAGTGCATTCCCGGGGAACACCGGGGAGCTGTTTTTT.

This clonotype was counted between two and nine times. CDR3: CASSLVVGMEYEQYF. Written as DNA, the CDR3 is TGTGCCAGCAGCTTAGTTGTGGGGATGGAATACGAGCAGTACTTC. This chain uses TRBV7-8 with TRBJ2-7; the D is unclear. V gave up 1 base and J gave up 4 bases, with 14 bases separating them. The CDR3 totals 15 residues. Germline V gene lookup returns CDR1 SGHVS and CDR2 FQNEAQ.

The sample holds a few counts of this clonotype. The CDR3 sequence: CASRGGGASNQPQHF. In DNA, the CDR3 is TGTGCCAGCAGGGGGGGTGGGGCGAGCAATCAGCCCCAGCATTTT. This chain connects TRBV12-3 or TRBV12-4 to TRBJ1-5; weak D call: TRBD1 (5 bases). This CDR3 has 15 residues. The V gene lost 6 bases and the J gene lost 1 base, with 13 bases spanning the gap.

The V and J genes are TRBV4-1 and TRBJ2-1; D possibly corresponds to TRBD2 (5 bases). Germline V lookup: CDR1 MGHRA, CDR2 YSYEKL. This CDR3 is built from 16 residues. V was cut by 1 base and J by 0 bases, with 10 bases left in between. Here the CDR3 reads CASSQVLGSSYNEQFF. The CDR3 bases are TGCGCCAGCAGCCAAGTGTTGGGGAGCTCCTACAATGAGCAGTTCTTC.

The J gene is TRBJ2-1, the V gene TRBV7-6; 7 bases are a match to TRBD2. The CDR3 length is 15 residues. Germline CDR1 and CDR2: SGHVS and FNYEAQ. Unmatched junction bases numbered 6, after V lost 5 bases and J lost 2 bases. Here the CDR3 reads CASSLSGTTYNEQFF. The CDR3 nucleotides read TGTGCCAGCAGCCTCTCCGGGACTACCTACAATGAGCAGTTCTTC.

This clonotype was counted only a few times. Here the CDR3 reads CASSQVGLDYGYTF. The CDR3 nucleotides read TGTGCCAGCAGCCAAGTGGGTTTGGACTATGGCTACACCTTC. This chain links TRBV14 with TRBJ1-2; D remains ambiguous. The CDR3 extends over 14 amino acids. Germline loops: CDR1 SGHDN, CDR2 FVKESK. Trimming stripped 1 base from V and 3 bases from J, with 9 bases between.

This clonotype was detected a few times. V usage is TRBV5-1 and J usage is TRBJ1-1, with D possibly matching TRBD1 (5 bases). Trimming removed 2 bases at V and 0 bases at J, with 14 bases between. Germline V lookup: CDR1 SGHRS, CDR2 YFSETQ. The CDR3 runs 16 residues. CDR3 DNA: TGCGCCAGCAGCTTCTCAGGGAAAAGTCTGAACACTGAAGCTTTCTTT. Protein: CASSFSGKSLNTEAFF.

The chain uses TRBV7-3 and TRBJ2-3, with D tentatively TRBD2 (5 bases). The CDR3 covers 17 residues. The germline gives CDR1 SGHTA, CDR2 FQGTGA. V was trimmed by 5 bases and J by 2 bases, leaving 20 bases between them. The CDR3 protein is CASSLQRPGGYTDTQYF. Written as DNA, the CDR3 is TGTGCCAGCAGCCTCCAGAGGCCCGGCGGGTACACAGATACGCAGTATTTT.

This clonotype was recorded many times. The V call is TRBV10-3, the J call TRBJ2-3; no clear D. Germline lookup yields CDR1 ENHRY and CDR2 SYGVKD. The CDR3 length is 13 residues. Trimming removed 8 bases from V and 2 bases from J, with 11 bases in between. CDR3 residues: CAIGDGTTDTQYF. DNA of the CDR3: TGTGCCATCGGAGACGGAACCACAGATACGCAGTATTTT.

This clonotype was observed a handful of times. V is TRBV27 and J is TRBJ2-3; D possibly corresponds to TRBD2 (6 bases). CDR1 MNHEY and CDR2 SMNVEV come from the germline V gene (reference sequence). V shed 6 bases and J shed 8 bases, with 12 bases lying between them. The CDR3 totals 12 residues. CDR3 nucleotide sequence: TGTGCCAGCAGCCTAGCGTGGGGTACGCAGTATTTT. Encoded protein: CASSLAWGTQYF.

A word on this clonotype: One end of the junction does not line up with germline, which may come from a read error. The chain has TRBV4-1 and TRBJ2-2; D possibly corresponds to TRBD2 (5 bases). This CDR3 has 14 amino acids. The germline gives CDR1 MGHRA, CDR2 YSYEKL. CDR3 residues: CASSRGSYTGELLF. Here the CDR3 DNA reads TGCGCCAGCAGCCGAGGATCCTACACCGGGGAGCTGCTTTTT.

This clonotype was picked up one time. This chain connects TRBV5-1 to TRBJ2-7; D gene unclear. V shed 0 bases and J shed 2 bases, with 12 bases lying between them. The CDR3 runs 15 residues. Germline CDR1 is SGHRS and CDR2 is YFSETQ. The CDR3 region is CASSLEGPTTYEQYF. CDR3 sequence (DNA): TGCGCCAGCAGCTTGGAAGGTCCTACCACCTACGAGCAGTACTTC.

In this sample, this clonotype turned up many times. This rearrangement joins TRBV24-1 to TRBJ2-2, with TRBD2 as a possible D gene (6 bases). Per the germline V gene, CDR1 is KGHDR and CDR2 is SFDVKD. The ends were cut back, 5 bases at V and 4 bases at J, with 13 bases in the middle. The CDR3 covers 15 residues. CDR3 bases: TGTGCCACCAGTGGGGACGCAGCGGGCACCGGGGAGCTGTTTTTT. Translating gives CATSGDAAGTGELFF.